This T cell receptor beta chain was observed in a study of T-cell memory formation after mild COVID-19. Study summary: Clusters of TCRs were largely donor specific. Study-wide results and limits: Researchers report contracting CD4+ clones mostly in CM and EM, with CD8+ clones in EMRA. Later expanders leaned CD4+, whereas day 15 to 85 contracting clones were balanced CD4/CD8. Second-wave clones with a day 37 peak had unconfirmed SARS-CoV-2 specificity.

TCRdb reprocessed the 5' RACE reads with MiXCR, giving one entry per CDR3 protein. The table includes 550,000 to 700,000 distinct CDR3 sequences, around 16% detected once. This clonotype has a handful of counts. No antigen is known for it. This TCR was recovered from an adult woman who had mild COVID-19 (a few samples of this study predate the infection). Cell type and time point are not known. What was sequenced was PBMCs or a T cell subset sorted from them (not recorded which).

In DNA form, the CDR3 reads TGCGCCAGCAGCCCCCCCGCCAGGGGTGAAGCTTTCTTT. Its protein is CASSPPARGEAFF. The V call is TRBV4-1, the J call TRBJ1-1, with TRBD1 as a possible D gene (6 bases). Between the trimmed V and J ends, which lost 4 bases and 7 bases, there was a span of 13 bases. The germline gives CDR1 MGHRA, CDR2 YSYEKL. The CDR3 covers 13 residues.